The present TCR beta chain was sequenced within a study of blood T cell repertoires in COVID-19 (dated by TCRdb to the early 2020s). Turning to the overall study: The collaborator samples originated in the United States, Italy and Spain and spanned the acute and convalescent phases of COVID-19. Subjects who had been exposed to COVID-19, were actively infected with it, or had recovered from it provided the deeply sampled blood TCRbeta repertoires that made up the dataset. The samples were drawn from two sources: the first 160 participants of the ongoing ImmuneRACE study, and over 1,000 subjects contributed by 6 global collaborators. The sample metadata nearly always contained a de-identified subject ID, COVID-19 status, age in years and sex. The material from the prospective study consisted of cDNA or gDNA derived from T cells, B-cell-depleted T cells, or PBMCs. The repertoires were made available in a free public database intended to serve as a resource for research on the immune response to SARS-CoV-2. Where available, HLA class I and class II types were taken from metadata supplied by the sample provider and were not determined by assay-based typing. Results and caveats for the whole study, not just this receptor: How much clinical and demographic metadata was included differed by source and by participant, and the metadata was provided uncurated.

Collaborating institutions collected whole blood in K2EDTA tubes following their own protocols. For TCRbeta analysis, collaborators shipped samples as frozen whole blood, isolated PBMCs, or DNA extracted from either of those sample types. On this clone: No cognate antigen has been identified for it. Base quality data are lacking; no much larger clone is found one base away.

Including cysteine and phenylalanine, the CDR3 has 15 amino acids. Only CDR3 DNA is held: 45 bases, read in frame from base 1. For this chain, trimming is 7 bases at the V end and 4 bases at the J end, and the number of junction bases without a gene match is 10. CDR1 LNHDA and CDR2 SQIVND were looked up in the germline V gene (reference sequence). The immunoSEQ Assay, a bias-controlled multiplex PCR, was used to amplify TCRbeta CDR3 regions from genomic DNA. As for the original processing: The number of nucleated cells in each sample was estimated by amplification of reference gene primers within the assay. Sequence reads were collapsed and filtered to measure the absolute abundance of every unique TCRbeta CDR3 rearrangement. Productive Simpson clonality was computed per sample as the square root of Simpson's diversity index over productive rearrangements. In TCRdb, the immuneACCESS table is reduced to in-frame sequences with V and J assigned. These tables do not hold every clone; where another copy was compared, an unresolved V gene accounts for under half, and the others remain unexplained. V and J calls and clone size are those listed in that table; D and trimming were worked out from the DNA. The sample data list just under 50,000 clones, and roughly 90% of these were observed just once. The ten top clones hold 3.5% to 4% of the sample.

Sequenced material: peripheral blood. Recombination connected TRBV19 to TRBJ2-7; 10 middle bases align to TRBD2. This receptor was identified in a human donor in a cohort sampled during active COVID-19. The DNA is TGTGCCAGTACCGGAGTAGCGGGAGGATGGTACGAGCAGTACTTC. The resulting protein is CASTGVAGGWYEQYF. When the CDR3 is completed using the reference TRBV19 and TRBJ2-7 genes on either side, the full variable domain is DGGITQSPKYLFRKEGQNVTLSCEQNLNHDAMYWYRQDPGQGLRLIYYSQIVNDFQKGDIAEGYSVSREKKESFPLTVTSAQKNPTAFYLCASTGVAGGWYEQYFGPGTRLTVT.